What follows describes a single T cell receptor beta chain. CDR1 SGHTA and CDR2 FQGNSA come from the germline V gene. The CDR3 runs 13 residues. The V end lost 5 bases, the J end lost 8 bases, and 12 bases lay between the germline ends. Clinical history as reported by participants underpinned cohort assignment. These data come from a study of blood T cell repertoires in COVID-19. Study as a whole: The United States, Italy and Spain were the sources of the acute and convalescent COVID-19 samples.

Per the original data handling: From reference gene primer amplification, estimates of nucleated cell counts were derived. This table comes from immunoSEQ multiplex PCR, and its TCRdb copy is limited to in-frame clones, with some not included. The V and J calls and clone size come from that table; D and trimming were worked out from the DNA. The sample has around 300,000 clones, about 85% seen once. The rearrangement joins TRBV7-2 to TRBJ2-2; a weak D match, TRBD1 (5 bases). This receptor was taken from a woman between 50 and 59 years old who had recovered from COVID-19. Material: PBMCs or T cells enriched from blood (not recorded which). As DNA, the CDR3 is TGTGCCAGCAGCCCCTACCCAGGGGGGGAGCTGTTTTTT. Protein product: CASSPYPGGELFF.